The sequence of this TCR beta chain was determined in a study of blood T cell repertoires in COVID-19 (TCRdb year 2020). About the investigation overall: The collaborator samples originated in the United States, Italy and Spain and spanned the acute and convalescent phases of COVID-19. The prospective study material was composed of cDNA or gDNA derived from T cells, B-cell-depleted T cells, or PBMCs. Subjects who had been exposed to COVID-19, were actively infected with it, or had recovered from it provided the deeply sampled blood TCRbeta repertoires that made up the dataset. The repertoires were released in a freely available public database meant as a resource for research on the immune response to SARS-CoV-2. The samples were drawn from two sources: the first 160 participants of the ongoing ImmuneRACE study, and 950 to 1,500 subjects contributed by 6 global collaborators. A de-identified subject ID, COVID-19 status, age in years and sex were almost always included in the sample metadata. Where available, HLA class I and class II types were obtained from metadata supplied by the sample provider rather than from assay-based typing. The investigation overall reported the following: How much clinical and demographic metadata was included differed by source and by participant, and the metadata was provided uncurated.

Participants in the prospective study were aged about 18 to 100 years, lived in 20 to 30 United States geographic areas, and enrolled through a virtual design. In the prospective study, cohorts were assigned on the basis of participant-reported clinical history obtained from a screening survey and a study questionnaire. ImmuneRACE Cohort 3 recovered participants were defined by two consecutive negative NP/OP PCR tests, healthcare professional clearance, or symptom resolution. In the prospective study, whole blood, serum and a nasopharyngeal or oropharyngeal swab were collected from each participant by mobile phlebotomists. Over a 2-month period, participants in the prospective study had the option of providing additional blood draws and questionnaires. Before DNA extraction, blood samples from the prospective study were shipped at room temperature or frozen. There are 15 amino acids in the CDR3, from cysteine to phenylalanine inclusive. This entry keeps only the CDR3 DNA: 45 bases, framed from base 1. CDR1 and CDR2 are read off the germline V gene as SGHRS and YFSETQ. Germline trimming amounts to 0 bases on V and 2 bases on J, with 4 as the count of junction bases outside the gene matches.

TCRbeta CDR3 regions were amplified from genomic DNA using the immunoSEQ Assay, a bias-controlled multiplex PCR. On the authors' methods: Within the assay, amplification of reference gene primers was used to estimate how many nucleated cells each sample contained. To quantify the absolute abundance of each unique TCRbeta CDR3 rearrangement, sequence reads were collapsed and filtered. For each sample, productive Simpson clonality was calculated as the square root of Simpson's diversity index across productive rearrangements. TCRdb took over this immuneACCESS table, retaining in-frame rearrangements with V and J assigned. Such tables are incomplete; in checked studies, under half of the missing clones stem from an unresolved V gene, and the remainder is unexplained. That table supplies the V and J calls and clone size; D and trimming were determined from the DNA. The sample table shows fewer than 500,000 clones, and 87% are seen once. Together, the top ten hold around 0.7% of the sample.

Comments on this clone: The target of this receptor is not known. One base away there is no much larger clone; base qualities are not given.

The V and J segments used are TRBV5-1 and TRBJ1-2, and 7 bases in between align with TRBD1. The sequence was collected from a woman aged 18-35 years who had recovered from COVID-19. Material for sequencing was PBMCs or T cells enriched from blood (not recorded which). The nucleotides are TGCGCCAGCAGCTTGGGGCCACAGGGGAACTATGGCTACACCTTC. It encodes CASSLGPQGNYGYTF.